The next 5 T cell receptor beta chains were all read from a single sample in a study of post-analysis software for immune sequencing data. Study observations and caveats: A handful of TRBV segments (TRBV5-6, TRBV5-1 and TRBV20-1 among them) occurred more frequently in patients than in controls.

Unique-molecular-identifier-tagged TCR beta cDNA libraries were used. TCRdb analysed the PCR reads with MiXCR anew, one entry per CDR3 protein. The repertoire consists of hundreds of thousands of distinct CDR3 sequences, with about 60% occurring once and the leading ten covering about 11%. For these TCRs, the target antigens are not known. Sequencing was done on a sample of blood. These receptor sequences come from a girl aged 2 to 10 with multiple sclerosis.

This clonotype was detected once. This sequence joins TRBV11-1 and TRBJ2-1, with 8 bases matching TRBD1. The length of the CDR3 is 21 residues. In germline, CDR1 is SGHAT, CDR2 FQDESV (reference sequence). V gave up 4 bases and J gave up 4 bases; unmatched junction bases: 24. CDR3 loop: CASSSTLLSSGTGGAYNEQFF. The CDR3 DNA follows: TGTGCCAGCAGCTCAACTCTCCTCTCCTCCGGGACAGGTGGGGCATACAATGAGCAGTTCTTC.

The rearrangement uses TRBV5-1 and TRBJ2-1; 7 nucleotides line up with TRBD2. CDR3 length: 15 residues. Germline V gene data show CDR1 as SGHRS and CDR2 as YFSETQ. Losses at the gene ends were 5 bases for V and 4 bases for J; bases not matched to a gene: 9. Written as DNA, the CDR3 is TGCGCCAGCAGTAATGGAGCGGGAACGTACAATGAGCAGTTCTTC. The encoded protein is CASSNGAGTYNEQFF.

The chain joins TRBV6-8 to TRBJ2-3, with TRBD2 matching 11 bases. From germline, CDR1 is MNHGY and CDR2 SAAAGT. The CDR3 has 17 amino acids. The V segment lost 6 bases and the J segment 0 bases; nucleotides outside the gene matches: 8. CDR3 sequence: CASSLGTSGPSTDTQYF. DNA of the CDR3: TGTGCCAGCAGCCTCGGGACTAGCGGTCCTAGCACAGATACGCAGTATTTT.

J is TRBJ2-1 and V is TRBV6-6; 7 bases line up with TRBD1. The end of the DNA is better explained by TRBJ2-7, so the J call may be wrong. The germline V gene has CDR1 MNHNY and CDR2 SVGAGI (reference sequence). This CDR3 has 15 residues. The CDR3 coding sequence is TGTGCCAGCACCCTACAGGGGAGCTCCTACAGTGAGCAGTACTTC. This sequence encodes CASTLQGSSYSEQYF.

The V gene is TRBV29-1, the J gene TRBJ2-4, with D unresolved. Germline V gene sequence: CDR1 SQVTM, CDR2 ANQGSEA. This CDR3 is built from 14 residues. Trimming removed 4 bases at V and 0 bases at J, with 10 bases between. Here the CDR3 reads CSVVLLLAKNIQYF. The CDR3 DNA follows: TGCAGCGTTGTACTTCTTTTAGCCAAAAACATTCAGTACTTC. Full variable domain (remainder filled in from reference TRBV29-1 and TRBJ2-4): SAVISQKPSRDICQRGTSLTIQCQVDSQVTMMFWYRQQPGQSLTLIATANQGSEATYESGFVIDKFPISRPNLTFSTLTVSNMSPEDSSIYLCSVVLLLAKNIQYFGAGTRLSVL.